These 6 T cell receptor beta chains share one sample of origin, sequenced in a study of T cells in Graves' hyperthyroidism and ophthalmopathy. Amplification of TCR beta CDR3 regions used RNA as the template. First-round RT-PCR targeting the TCR CDR3 was performed with the HTBI primer set. Using its own MiXCR run on the multiplex PCR reads, TCRdb lists one record per CDR3 protein. The sample carries fewer than 700,000 distinct CDR3 sequences, over 15% recorded once. Sequenced sample: blood. Receptor source: a woman in her late teens or twenties with Graves' ophthalmopathy.

The gene calls are TRBV9 and TRBJ1-6, with TRBD1 as a possible D gene (6 bases). This CDR3 is 15 amino acids long. CDR1 and CDR2 (germline): SGDLS, YYNGEE. Trimming pared 4 bases from V and 8 bases from J, leaving 16 bases between. The CDR3 loop reads CASSPRGGLDSPLHF. The CDR3 region has the DNA TGTGCCAGCAGCCCCAGAGGGGGTCTGGATTCACCCCTCCACTTT.

This clonotype showed up many times. The J gene is TRBJ1-3, the V gene TRBV7-9, with D maybe TRBD1 (5 bases). This CDR3 contains 12 residues. V shed 5 bases and J shed 7 bases, with 9 bases lying between them. The V gene's germline CDR1 is SEHNR and CDR2 FQNEAQ (reference sequence). The CDR3 here is CASSVDSNTIYF. In DNA form, the CDR3 reads TGTGCCAGCAGCGTCGACAGCAACACCATATATTTT. Using reference TRBV7-9 and TRBJ1-3 for the parts outside the CDR3, the full variable domain is DTGVSQNPRHKITKRGQNVTFRCDPISEHNRLYWYRQTLGQGPEFLTYFQNEAQLEKSRLLSDRFSAERPKGSFSTLEIQRTEQGDSAMYLCASSVDSNTIYFGEGSWLTVV.

This clonotype showed up many times. The chain has TRBV20-1 and TRBJ2-1, with 8 positions matching TRBD2. CDR3 length: 16 amino acids. The V gene end was trimmed by 2 bases and the J gene end by 0 bases; junction bases not matched to a gene: 6. Germline CDR1 is DFQATT and CDR2 is SNEGSKA (reference sequence). The DNA of the CDR3 is TGCAGTGCTAGACGGAGCGGGGGCATCTCCTACAATGAGCAGTTCTTC. It specifies CSARRSGGISYNEQFF.

This clonotype has at least ten counts. This chain links TRBV20-1 with TRBJ1-1; D unclear. Trimming took 7 bases from V and 4 from J, leaving 10 bases between them. The CDR3 sequence is 11 residues long. CDR1 is DFQATT and CDR2 is SNEGSKA in the germline V gene (reference sequence). Written as DNA, the CDR3 is TGCAGTGTCACTTCGACCACTGAAGCTTTCTTT. The encoded protein is CSVTSTTEAFF.

The chain couples TRBV4-3 to TRBJ1-4; D unresolved. V lost 0 bases and J 0 bases, leaving 8 bases between the germline ends. The CDR3 totals 16 residues. CDR1 LGHNA and CDR2 YSLEER come from the germline V gene. The CDR3 region is CASSQDSGATNEKLFF. As DNA, the CDR3 is TGCGCCAGCAGCCAAGATAGTGGGGCAACTAATGAAAAACTGTTTTTT.

This chain's CDR3 is CASSNQGGSYEQYF. In DNA form, the CDR3 reads TGTGCCAGCAGTAATCAGGGGGGCTCCTACGAGCAGTACTTC. J is TRBJ2-7 and V is TRBV2; a weak D match, TRBD1 (7 bases). Germline CDR1 reads SNHLY; CDR2 reads FYNNEI. The V and J ends lost 5 bases and 0 bases respectively, with 11 bases between them. This CDR3 comprises 14 residues.